Below are 11 T cell receptor beta chains sequenced from a single sample in a study of control samples from healthy donors and cancer patients. Data came from immunoSEQ multiplex PCR; TCRdb stores just in-frame clones and leaves some out. The sample shows over 30,000 clones, about 88% of them seen only once. The material sequenced was PBMCs. Receptor source: a woman in her 40s with lung cancer.

The rearrangement uses TRBV15 and TRBJ2-3; TRBD2 agrees at 14 bases. The CDR3 has 17 residues. In germline, CDR1 is LNHNV, CDR2 YYDKDF (reference sequence). J was trimmed by 6 bases and V by 4 bases; bases with no gene match: 9. CDR3 nucleotide sequence: TGTGCCACCAGCACTGGACTAGCGGGGGGTCGGCGGGATACGCAGTATTTT. Its translation: CATSTGLAGGRRDTQYF.

The J gene is TRBJ1-1, the V gene TRBV18, with D possibly TRBD1 on 6 matching bases. Trimming removed 2 bases from V and 8 bases from J, with 9 bases in between. Germline lookup yields CDR1 KGHSH and CDR2 LQKENI. This CDR3 contains 12 residues. The CDR3 region is CASSPGTLEAFF. The CDR3 DNA is TGTGCCAGCTCACCAGGGACACTAGAAGCTTTCTTT.

The genes are TRBV6-5 and TRBJ1-4, with TRBD1 matching 10 bases. Germline V gene sequence: CDR1 MNHEY, CDR2 SVGAGI. Germline trimming cut 0 bases from V and 8 bases from J; bases unmatched to any gene: 6. The length of the CDR3 is 16 residues. The CDR3 sequence is CASSYSGDRGGEKLFF. For the CDR3, the DNA is TGTGCCAGCAGTTACTCGGGGGACAGGGGAGGAGAAAAACTGTTTTTT.

The chain joins TRBV2 to TRBJ2-7; TRBD2 matches at 12 bases. Looked up from germline, CDR1 is SNHLY and CDR2 is FYNNEI. Germline trimming cut 6 bases from V and 7 bases from J; bases unmatched to any gene: 10. The CDR3 spans 15 residues. CDR3 loop: CASRAGTSGQGEQYF. Written as DNA, the CDR3 is TGTGCCAGCAGGGCCGGGACTAGCGGGCAGGGGGAGCAGTACTTC.

This rearrangement joins TRBV6-5 to TRBJ1-4, with D maybe TRBD1 (6 bases). The germline V gene has CDR1 MNHEY and CDR2 SVGAGI. V was clipped by 4 bases and J by 2 bases, with 11 bases between them. The CDR3 is made up of 15 amino acids. The CDR3 DNA follows: TGTGCCAGCAGTTTGTCAGGGGTCACTAATGAAAAACTGTTTTTT. Translated, it gives CASSLSGVTNEKLFF.

V and J are TRBV4-1 and TRBJ2-7; D is undetermined. V dropped 1 base and J dropped 11 bases, with 15 bases sitting between them. Germline CDR1 is MGHRA and CDR2 is YSYEKL. The CDR3 covers 13 residues. CDR3 in amino acids: CASSQVVLGSEYF. CDR3 nucleotides: TGCGCCAGCAGCCAAGTGGTGCTGGGCTCGGAGTACTTC.

J is TRBJ2-5 and V is TRBV6-5, with a tentative D call TRBD2 (7 bases). In germline, CDR1 is MNHEY, CDR2 SVGAGI. The CDR3 contains 13 residues. V shed 10 bases and J shed 1 base, with 13 bases lying between them. The CDR3 loop reads CATSGGFQETQYF. The DNA for the CDR3 is TGTGCCACCTCGGGGGGCTTCCAAGAGACCCAGTACTTC.

The V call is TRBV19, the J call TRBJ1-1; the D gene is possibly TRBD1 (5 bases). Germline assignment: CDR1 LNHDA and CDR2 SQIVND (reference sequence). Trimming stripped 0 bases from V and 5 bases from J, with 10 bases between. This CDR3 region has 14 residues. The chain's CDR3 is CASSIEGGLTEAFF. The DNA for the CDR3 is TGTGCCAGTAGTATAGAGGGGGGACTGACTGAAGCTTTCTTT.

The genes are TRBV28 and TRBJ1-4; D may be TRBD1 (6 bases). V was pared by 6 bases and J by 5 bases, with 19 bases between. Germline V gives CDR1 MDHEN, CDR2 SYDVKM. CDR3 length: 16 residues. The CDR3 here is CASSHPRGHWNEKLFF. CDR3 sequence (DNA): TGTGCCAGCAGCCACCCTAGGGGACACTGGAATGAAAAACTGTTTTTT.

This clone appeared once. The CDR3 region has the DNA TGTGCCAGCAGCTTCGAAGGAGCTAGCACAGATACGCAGTATTTT. Its protein product is CASSFEGASTDTQYF. The chain employs TRBV11-2 and TRBJ2-3; no firm D call. The length of the CDR3 is 15 residues. V dropped 3 bases and J dropped 0 bases, with 10 bases sitting between them. Germline CDR1 is SGHAT and CDR2 is FQNNGV.

The chain employs TRBV7-3 and TRBJ2-3; 7 nucleotides line up with TRBD2. V lost 5 bases, J lost 1 base, and 18 bases stayed unmatched. Germline CDR1 and CDR2: SGHTA and FQGTGA. This CDR3 region has 19 residues. CDR3 sequence reads: CASSPRGVRASGGTDTQYF. Here the CDR3 DNA reads TGTGCCAGCAGCCCAAGGGGTGTCCGTGCGAGCGGGGGCACAGATACGCAGTATTTT.